The 32 T cell receptor beta chains in this list originate from one sample, sequenced in a study of spatial heterogeneity in lung cancer. In TCRdb, the 5' RACE reads were re-called with MiXCR into one record per CDR3 protein. The sample has about 7,000 distinct CDR3 sequences, 5.5% to 7.5% seen once; the top ten hold about three quarters. The sample's time point: sample taken at primary tumor resection. Extraction of whole RNA from tumor, nontumor lung or frozen PBMC preceded unsorted sequencing. Sequences were derived from PBMCs, sampled at surgery. These receptors were collected from a male donor with early-stage non-small cell lung cancer.

This clonotype was observed many times. With the library built for alpha chains, this beta chain is off target and its frequency is not meaningful. This chain joins TRBV11-2 and TRBJ2-2, with D possibly TRBD2 on 6 matching bases. The CDR3 is 15 residues long. CDR1 and CDR2 from the germline V gene are SGHAT and FQNNGV. Trimming shortened V by 1 base and J by 5 bases, and 11 bases separated the two germline ends. CDR3 residues: CASSLAGEVTGELFF. CDR3 DNA sequence: TGTGCCAGCAGCTTAGCCGGGGAGGTTACCGGGGAGCTGTTTTTT.

This clonotype came up many times. This beta chain was picked up by a library intended for alpha chains and is off target, so its count carries little meaning. The chain employs TRBV7-6 and TRBJ2-3; 10 positions agree with TRBD2. V shed 0 bases and J 2 bases; nucleotides not matched to a gene: 14. The CDR3 loop spans 20 amino acids. Germline V gives CDR1 SGHVS, CDR2 FNYEAQ. Here the CDR3 reads CASSLAPTKRGGTSTDTQYF. CDR3 nucleotide sequence: TGTGCCAGCAGCTTAGCACCTACTAAGCGGGGGGGGACATCCACAGATACGCAGTATTTT.

As concerns this clonotype: The library was designed around alpha chains, so this beta chain is a stray read whose abundance carries little weight. V usage is TRBV3-1 and J usage is TRBJ1-4; the match to TRBD1 covers 7 bases. Per germline, CDR1 LGHDT and CDR2 YNNKEL (reference sequence). V lost 1 base and J lost 3; bases outside the gene matches: 2. This CDR3 comprises 15 residues. CDR3 residues: CASSQGTGANEKLFF. For the CDR3, the DNA is TGTGCCAGCAGCCAAGGGACAGGAGCTAATGAAAAACTGTTTTTT.

This clonotype showed up many times. Because this beta chain is a stray read in a library intended to capture alpha chains, its abundance should not be given much weight. The chain is built from TRBV7-9 and TRBJ2-3; weak D call: TRBD2 (7 bases). This CDR3 has 16 residues. Looked up from germline, CDR1 is SEHNR and CDR2 is FQNEAQ (reference sequence). V was shortened by 5 bases and J by 5 bases, with 20 bases between the two germline ends. The CDR3 DNA follows: TGTGCCAGCAGCCCCAGGGGCGGGAGTGAGTTAGATACGCAGTATTTT. This codes for CASSPRGGSELDTQYF. Full variable domain (rest looked up from reference TRBV7-9 and TRBJ2-3): DTGVSQNPRHKITKRGQNVTFRCDPISEHNRLYWYRQTLGQGPEFLTYFQNEAQLEKSRLLSDRFSAERPKGSFSTLEIQRTEQGDSAMYLCASSPRGGSELDTQYFGPGTRLTVL.

There are many counts of this clonotype. Since it is a stray read in a library aimed at alpha chains, this beta chain has a size that is not meaningful. The V gene is TRBV9, the J gene TRBJ2-1, with D unclear. Germline V gene data show CDR1 as SGDLS and CDR2 as YYNGEE. V lost 0 bases, J lost 0 bases, and 7 bases lay in between. The CDR3 covers 15 residues. The CDR3 region has the DNA TGTGCCAGCAGCGTAGCCGATTACTCCTACAATGAGCAGTTCTTC. It codes for CASSVADYSYNEQFF.

Note on this clonotype: Found in a library prepared for alpha chains, this beta chain is an off-target read, and its abundance has little meaning. This sequence joins TRBV4-2 and TRBJ1-5; D not certain. Trimming took off 0 bases at V and 9 bases at J, with 15 bases between the two ends. CDR3 length equals 15 residues. The V gene's germline CDR1 is LGHNA and CDR2 YNFKEQ. DNA of the CDR3: TGTGCCAGCAGCCAAGAGGCCGGGTTTGGGTGGCCCCAGCATTTT. It yields the protein CASSQEAGFGWPQHF.

This clonotype was observed many times. This beta chain was picked up by a library intended for alpha chains and is off target, so its count carries little meaning. The chain recombines TRBV15 with TRBJ2-5, with D possibly matching TRBD2 (6 bases). Between the trimmed V and J ends, which lost 0 bases and 5 bases, there was a span of 13 bases. This CDR3 spans 15 amino acids. Germline assignment: CDR1 LNHNV and CDR2 YYDKDF (reference sequence). The CDR3 region has the DNA TGTGCCACCAGCAGAGATCGGGGGTTACGTGAGACCCAGTACTTC. Its protein product is CATSRDRGLRETQYF.

This clonotype appeared many times. This beta chain came through as a stray read in a library set up for alpha chains, and its size says little. The gene calls are TRBV11-3 and TRBJ2-3; possibly TRBD1 for D (5 bases). The ends were cut back, 6 bases at V and 5 bases at J, with 12 bases in the middle. CDR1 and CDR2 (germline): SGHNT, YENEEA. The CDR3 spans 13 residues. Here the CDR3 DNA reads TGTGCCAGCAGTCCCCAGGGCGGAGATACGCAGTATTTT. Translating it yields CASSPQGGDTQYF.

The table lists this clonotype with many counts. This beta chain is a stray sequence in a library constructed for alpha chains; its clone size is not meaningful. The CDR3 sequence is CASSPRGEAQETQYF. The CDR3 bases are TGTGCCAGTAGTCCCCGGGGTGAGGCCCAAGAGACCCAGTACTTC. This sequence joins TRBV19 and TRBJ2-5, with D possibly matching TRBD2 (5 bases). V was shortened by 5 bases and J by 1 base, with 14 bases between the two germline ends. CDR1 LNHDA and CDR2 SQIVND come from the germline V gene (reference sequence). The CDR3 consists of 15 residues.

This clonotype was observed many times. Because this beta chain is a stray read in a library intended to capture alpha chains, its abundance should not be given much weight. The chain couples TRBV28 to TRBJ1-1; possibly TRBD1 for D (5 bases). The V gene lost 9 bases and the J gene lost 1 base, with 21 bases spanning the gap. Germline CDR1 MDHEN, CDR2 SYDVKM. The CDR3 spans 16 residues. The chain's CDR3 is CASVGTHRRGNTEAFF. CDR3 coding DNA: TGTGCCAGTGTGGGGACCCACAGACGAGGGAACACTGAAGCTTTCTTT.

This clonotype was picked up many times. One end of the junction does not line up with germline, which may come from a read error. A library made for alpha chains picked up this beta chain off target, so its size means little. In DNA, the CDR3 is TGTGCCAGAAGCGGGAGGGCTGTCGGGGAGCTGTTTTTT. Its translation is CARSGRAVGELFF. The rearrangement joins TRBV9 to TRBJ2-2; 10 bases agree with TRBD2. Germline lookup yields CDR1 SGDLS and CDR2 YYNGEE. The CDR3 has 13 residues.

This clonotype was picked up many times. A library made for alpha chains picked up this beta chain off target, so its size means little. The chain uses TRBV28 and TRBJ2-5; 11 bases line up with TRBD2. This CDR3 region has 16 residues. From germline, CDR1 is MDHEN and CDR2 SYDVKM. Unmatched junction bases numbered 11, after V lost 10 bases and J lost 1 base. The CDR3 sequence: CATRIGLAGGQETQYF. For the CDR3, the DNA is TGTGCCACCCGGATAGGGCTAGCGGGGGGCCAAGAGACCCAGTACTTC.

This clonotype showed up many times. Because this beta chain is a stray read in a library intended to capture alpha chains, its abundance should not be given much weight. V is TRBV7-9 and J is TRBJ1-5, with 10 nucleotides matching TRBD1. The length of the CDR3 is 16 residues. CDR1 is SEHNR and CDR2 is FQNEAQ in the germline V gene (reference sequence). The ends lost 3 bases at V and 2 bases at J; junction bases unmatched: 4. The CDR3 DNA is TGTGCCAGCAGCTTGGGAGGACAGGGGGGCAATCAGCCCCAGCATTTT. This translates into CASSLGGQGGNQPQHF.

There are many counts of this clonotype. Since the library was made to target alpha chains, this beta chain is a stray read and its abundance is not meaningful. The CDR3 here is CASSQESRGTPEAFF. CDR3 nucleotides: TGTGCCAGCAGCCAAGAGAGTCGGGGGACCCCTGAAGCTTTCTTT. The gene calls are TRBV3-1 and TRBJ1-1, with a weak D call TRBD1 (5 bases). CDR3 length: 15 residues. The V gene's germline CDR1 is LGHDT and CDR2 YNNKEL (reference sequence). Trimming removed 0 bases from V and 6 bases from J, with 14 bases in between.

This clonotype was found many times. Because the library targeted alpha chains, this beta chain is an off-target read whose size means little. The genes are TRBV3-1 and TRBJ2-7; D gene ambiguous. Germline CDR1 is LGHDT and CDR2 is YNNKEL (reference sequence). The V and J ends lost 5 bases and 4 bases respectively, with 21 bases between them. The length of the CDR3 is 16 residues. For the CDR3, the DNA is TGTGCCAGCAGCGAACTGGATTGGTCCGTGAGTTACGAGCAGTACTTC. Protein: CASSELDWSVSYEQYF.

This clonotype has a handful of counts. This beta chain slipped into a library made for alpha chains as a stray read, so its size is not meaningful. V usage is TRBV20-1 and J usage is TRBJ2-3, with 13 bases matching TRBD2. V trimming: 7 bases; J trimming: 4 bases; junction bases outside the gene matches: 17. Germline V gene sequence: CDR1 DFQATT, CDR2 SNEGSKA (reference sequence). This CDR3 has 18 amino acids. CDR3 amino acids: CSGEIGGTSGRASDTQYF. CDR3 nucleotides: TGCAGTGGTGAGATCGGTGGAACTAGCGGGAGGGCATCAGATACGCAGTATTTT.

This clonotype has ten or more counts. This beta chain appears as a stray read in a library generated for alpha chains; its size is not informative. The rearrangement joins TRBV6-1 to TRBJ2-1; TRBD1 might be the D (5 bases). The CDR3 totals 16 residues. Trimming cost V 6 bases and J 6 bases, with 21 bases left between them. Per germline, CDR1 MNHNS and CDR2 SASEGT. In DNA, the CDR3 is TGTGCCAGCAGCCCAAGGGGTGGTAATAATATCAATGAGCAGTTCTTC. Translation gives CASSPRGGNNINEQFF.

This clonotype was recorded at least ten times. The library was designed around alpha chains, so this beta chain is a stray read whose abundance carries little weight. This sequence joins TRBV5-1 and TRBJ2-2, with TRBD2 matching 10 bases. Germline CDR1 is SGHRS and CDR2 is YFSETQ. This CDR3 is 17 amino acids long. V lost 0 bases and J lost 1; bases outside the gene matches: 3. DNA for the CDR3: TGCGCCAGCAGCTTGGAAGGGACTAGCGAGAACACCGGGGAGCTGTTTTTT. Protein product: CASSLEGTSENTGELFF.

This clonotype was seen ten or more times. The library was prepared for alpha chains; this beta chain is a stray read, so its frequency means little. The gene calls are TRBV28 and TRBJ1-5, with D perhaps matching TRBD1 (5 bases). From germline, CDR1 is MDHEN and CDR2 SYDVKM. The CDR3 runs 15 residues. Trimming stripped 4 bases from V and 3 bases from J, with 13 bases between. The CDR3 DNA sequence: TGTGCCAGCAGTTCCCTATTAGGGGACAATCAGCCCCAGCATTTT. Its protein product is CASSSLLGDNQPQHF. Combining the CDR3 with reference TRBV28 and TRBJ1-5 gives the whole variable domain DVKVTQSSRYLVKRTGEKVFLECVQDMDHENMFWYRQDPGLGLRLIYFSYDVKMKEKGDIPEGYSVSREKKERFSLILESASTNQTSMYLCASSSLLGDNQPQHFGDGTRLSIL.

Comment on this clonotype: This beta chain is a stray read from a library made for alpha chains; its abundance is not meaningful. The chain recombines TRBV6-2 or TRBV6-3 with TRBJ2-3, with 8 bases identical to TRBD2. Germline-derived CDR1 and CDR2 are MNHEY and SVGEGT. V lost 6 bases and J lost 5; bases outside the gene matches: 1. This CDR3 has 12 amino acids. The CDR3: CASRTSGDTQYF. The CDR3 bases are TGTGCCAGCAGAACTAGCGGAGATACGCAGTATTTT.

This clonotype appeared many times. Little can be read into the size of this beta chain, an off-target read in a library designed for alpha chains. This chain joins TRBV5-1 and TRBJ2-4; 9 nucleotides line up with TRBD2. The CDR3 is made up of 14 amino acids. The V gene end was trimmed by 0 bases and the J gene end by 9 bases; junction bases not matched to a gene: 4. From germline, CDR1 is SGHRS and CDR2 YFSETQ. The CDR3 reads CASSLGSGGSIQYF. CDR3 in DNA: TGCGCCAGCAGCTTGGGTAGCGGGGGATCCATTCAGTACTTC.

This clonotype was found many times. Since it is a stray read in a library aimed at alpha chains, this beta chain has a size that is not meaningful. This sequence joins TRBV13 and TRBJ2-7; D could derive from TRBD1 or TRBD2 (5 bases each). The V gene lost 0 bases and the J gene lost 0 bases, with 12 bases spanning the gap. The germline CDR1 and CDR2 sequences are PRHDT and FYEKMQ (reference sequence). The CDR3 sequence is 16 residues long. The CDR3 here is CASSLGGTRASYEQYF. CDR3 sequence (DNA): TGTGCCAGCAGCTTAGGGGGGACCCGCGCCTCCTACGAGCAGTACTTC. Full variable domain (remainder filled in from reference TRBV13 and TRBJ2-7): AAGVIQSPRHLIKEKRETATLKCYPIPRHDTVYWYQQGPGQDPQFLISFYEKMQSDKGSIPDRFSAQQFSDYHSELNMSSLELGDSALYFCASSLGGTRASYEQYFGPGTRLTVT.

This clonotype has ten or more counts. With the library built for alpha chains, this beta chain is off target and its frequency is not meaningful. This chain connects TRBV7-9 to TRBJ1-5; D is unclear. CDR1 and CDR2 from the germline V gene are SEHNR and FQNEAQ (reference sequence). The CDR3 is 13 residues long. Trimming took off 5 bases at V and 2 bases at J, with 7 bases between the two ends. CDR3 DNA sequence: TGTGCCAGCAGCCCGGACGGCAATCAGCCCCAGCATTTT. Encoded protein: CASSPDGNQPQHF.

This clonotype was counted many times. This beta chain slipped into a library made for alpha chains as a stray read, so its size is not meaningful. The chain combines TRBV2 with TRBJ1-2; 7 nucleotides align to TRBD1. The V gene's germline CDR1 is SNHLY and CDR2 FYNNEI. Trimming at V came to 2 bases and at J to 4 bases, leaving 7 bases not matched to a gene. The CDR3 runs to 15 residues. The CDR3 here is CASSEPRDRLYGYTF. For the CDR3, the DNA is TGTGCCAGCAGTGAACCCAGGGACAGACTCTATGGCTACACCTTC.

This clonotype has a count of ten or more. Since it is a stray read in a library aimed at alpha chains, this beta chain has a size that is not meaningful. The gene calls are TRBV25-1 and TRBJ2-6; D ambiguous. The CDR3 consists of 15 residues. Germline V lookup: CDR1 MGHDK, CDR2 SYGVNS. Trimming cost V 0 bases and J 3 bases, with 6 bases left between them. CDR3 in DNA: TGTGCCAGCAGTGAATATGGGTTTGGGGCCAACGTCCTGACTTTC. This gives the protein CASSEYGFGANVLTF.

This clonotype occurred many times. Found in a library prepared for alpha chains, this beta chain is an off-target read, and its abundance has little meaning. The chain joins TRBV28 to TRBJ1-1; 8 bases align to TRBD1. The CDR3 has 15 residues. Germline V gives CDR1 MDHEN, CDR2 SYDVKM. V was clipped by 4 bases and J by 1 base; unmatched bases: 5. The CDR3 sequence is CASSSGGQANTEAFF. The CDR3 DNA is TGTGCCAGCAGTTCGGGGGGACAGGCGAACACTGAAGCTTTCTTT.

The table lists this clonotype with many counts. The library was built for alpha chains, so this beta chain is an off-target read and its size means little. The chain has TRBV9 and TRBJ2-1; D call uncertain. V lost 0 bases, J lost 2 bases, and 12 bases lay in between. The CDR3 runs to 16 residues. The germline V gene has CDR1 SGDLS and CDR2 YYNGEE. The CDR3 DNA reads TGTGCCAGCAGCGTAGAGATATGGGTTCCCTACAATGAGCAGTTCTTC. As protein: CASSVEIWVPYNEQFF. Using reference TRBV9 and TRBJ2-1 for the parts outside the CDR3, the full variable domain is DSGVTQTPKHLITATGQRVTLRCSPRSGDLSVYWYQQSLDQGLQFLIQYYNGEERAKGNILERFSAQQFPDLHSELNLSSLELGDSALYFCASSVEIWVPYNEQFFGPGTRLTVL.

Many counts were recorded for this clonotype. Found in a library prepared for alpha chains, this beta chain is an off-target read, and its abundance has little meaning. The V call is TRBV12-3 or TRBV12-4, the J call TRBJ2-5; TRBD1 aligns across 10 bases. CDR3 length: 15 amino acids. V lost 5 bases and J lost 4; bases outside the gene matches: 7. DNA of the CDR3: TGTGCCAGCAGTCCCCGGGACAGGGGAGGAGAGACCCAGTACTTC. This codes for CASSPRDRGGETQYF.

This clonotype was detected many times. For a library built for alpha chains, this beta chain is a stray read; little rests on its size. The chain carries TRBV10-3 and TRBJ1-6, with no clear D. The V end was cut by 4 bases, the J end by 10 bases, with 11 bases between. Germline CDR1 is ENHRY and CDR2 is SYGVKD. There are 13 residues in the CDR3. The CDR3 bases are TGTGCCATCAGTGCGGTTGATGGGTCACCCCTCCACTTT. It is translated as CAISAVDGSPLHF.

Ten or more counts support this clonotype. This beta chain is an off-target read within a library intended for alpha chains, so its frequency means little. The genes are TRBV2 and TRBJ2-6; TRBD1 agrees at 8 bases. CDR1 and CDR2 from the germline V gene are SNHLY and FYNNEI. The junction had 10 bases not matched to a gene; V was cut back by 3 bases and J by 0 bases. This CDR3 comprises 19 residues. The CDR3 is CASSDLGQGFFSGANVLTF. In nucleotides, the CDR3 is TGTGCCAGCAGTGACCTCGGACAGGGATTTTTCTCTGGGGCCAACGTCCTGACTTTC.

This clonotype has at least ten counts. The library was prepared for alpha chains; this beta chain is a stray read, so its frequency means little. The chain employs TRBV10-2 and TRBJ1-1; 8 bases fit TRBD1. V shed 6 bases and J 7 bases; nucleotides not matched to a gene: 7. The CDR3 length is 13 residues. The V gene's germline CDR1 is WSHSY and CDR2 SAAADI. CDR3 protein: CASRVGQGLEAFF. The CDR3 DNA sequence: TGCGCCAGCAGGGTCGGACAGGGCCTTGAAGCTTTCTTT.

This clonotype came up many times. Within a library made for alpha chains, this beta chain is off target, and its count is uninformative. The rearrangement joins TRBV11-3 to TRBJ2-1, with 14 bases matching TRBD2. The V gene's germline CDR1 is SGHNT and CDR2 YENEEA. The CDR3 runs to 15 residues. Losses at the gene ends were 5 bases for V and 9 bases for J; bases not matched to a gene: 6. As DNA, the CDR3 is TGTGCCAGCAGCCCCGGGACTAGCGGGAGTGGTGAGCAGTTCTTC. Its translation is CASSPGTSGSGEQFF.